The subject of this entry is one T cell receptor beta chain. Its antigen is unidentified. These data originate in a study of response to subunit inactivated influenza vaccine. The study, taken as a whole, reports: The authors offered the suggestion that each seasonal influenza vaccination recruits few new T cells.

The CDR3 spans 15 residues. V was pared by 4 bases and J by 0 bases, with 10 bases between. Per germline, CDR1 SNHLY and CDR2 FYNNEI. TCRdb reprocessed the RT-PCR reads via MiXCR and lists one record per CDR3 protein. There are around 540,000 distinct CDR3 sequences in the sample; 10% to 15% occur only once, and 10% to 13% lies in the top ten. Sample: PBMCs from blood, taken on the day of vaccination. This TCR came from a man aged 50-59 years who received an inactivated influenza vaccine. The rearrangement uses TRBV2 and TRBJ1-3; D is unclear. CDR3 amino acids: CASSGSRSSGNTIYF. CDR3 DNA sequence: TGTGCCAGCAGTGGGAGCCGCTCCTCTGGAAACACCATATATTTT. Based on the CDR3 plus reference TRBV2 and TRBJ1-3, the full variable domain is EPEVTQTPSHQVTQMGQEVILRCVPISNHLYFYWYRQILGQKVEFLVSFYNNEISEKSEIFDDQFSVERPDGSNFTLKIRSTKLEDSAMYFCASSGSRSSGNTIYFGEGSWLTVV.